This T cell receptor (beta chain) stems from a study of blood T cells in healthy people across ages. Findings and limits, study-wide: There were more naive CD4+ cells and higher diversity in long-lived donors than in aged donors.

It was with a sample-barcoded 5' primer and a J-beta primer mix that a second PCR of roughly 6 to 12 cycles was run. Each cDNA molecule carried a tag from a template-switch adaptor that contained 12 random nucleotides. Via MiXCR, TCRdb re-called the 5' RACE reads, giving one row per CDR3 protein. The repertoire holds approximately 2,000,000 distinct CDR3 sequences, with 39% as singletons. CDR3 length equals 14 residues. Germline V lookup: CDR1 MNHEY, CDR2 SMNVEV (reference sequence). Trimming left V 7 bases short and J 3 bases short, with 14 bases between. A word on this clonotype: Its matching antigen is unknown.

Peripheral blood samples of 9 to 10 milliliters were drawn from each donor. Total RNA was extracted at no less than 5 micrograms per sample. The sequence came from a human donor in good health. The J gene is TRBJ2-3, the V gene TRBV27, with a tentative D call TRBD2 (7 bases). The source material was blood. As DNA, the CDR3 is TGTGCCAGCACGGCGGGGGCCCTAACAGATACGCAGTATTTT. Amino acids: CASTAGALTDTQYF.